The next 16 T cell receptor beta chains were all read from a single sample in a study of T cell responses to AZD1222 COVID-19 vaccine (dated by TCRdb to the early 2020s). The meaning of the sample's time point label: baseline before first vaccination. Library construction relied on the immunoSEQ multiplex PCR assay. The table comes from immuneACCESS by way of TCRdb, which keeps in-frame sequences with V and J called. Part of the clones is missing from these tables; in studies checked, under half for an unresolved V gene and the rest for unknown reasons. This sample lists approximately 170,000 clones; approximately 90% were detected once. The top ten hold 4% to 5.5% of the sample. The input for sequencing was peripheral blood, taken on day 0 of AZD1222 vaccination. These receptors were obtained from an adult in good health.

The CDR3 protein is CASSLTPPGRGVFYGYTF. CDR3 nucleotides: TGCGCCAGCAGCCTAACTCCACCCGGGCGTGGGGTATTCTATGGCTACACCTTC. The chain employs TRBV4-1 and TRBJ1-2; no definite D call. CDR3 length equals 18 residues. With 4 bases removed from V and 4 bases from J, the gap between germline ends came to 25 bases. Germline CDR1 and CDR2: MGHRA and YSYEKL.

V gene TRBV5-1 combines with J gene TRBJ2-3, with TRBD2 identical over 16 bases. V lost 4 bases and J lost 6; bases outside the gene matches: 8. The CDR3 runs to 17 residues. Germline CDR1 SGHRS, CDR2 YFSETQ. CDR3 DNA sequence: TGCGCCAGCAGCAGGGGACTAGCGGGAGGGCCGTTTGATACGCAGTATTTT. This translates into CASSRGLAGGPFDTQYF.

This chain joins TRBV21-1 and TRBJ2-7; the table's D call, TRBD2, was not checked against the DNA. TRBV21-1 is a listed pseudogene. The CDR3 length is 14 residues. The CDR3 loop is CASSKQETSGSALF. In DNA, the CDR3 is TGTGCCAGCAGCAAACAGGAGACTAGCGGGAGCGCACTCTTC.

This sequence joins TRBV2 and TRBJ2-2, with no clear D. The CDR3 consists of 14 residues. Germline loops: CDR1 SNHLY, CDR2 FYNNEI. The V end lost 7 bases, the J end lost 1 base, and 10 bases lay between the germline ends. The chain's CDR3 is CASTPDRNTGELFF. In DNA form, the CDR3 reads TGTGCCAGCACCCCGGACCGGAACACCGGGGAGCTGTTTTTT.

V usage is TRBV12-3 or TRBV12-4 and J usage is TRBJ2-7, with 7 nucleotides matching TRBD1. With V trimmed by 5 bases and J by 4 bases, 2 bases remained unmatched. The CDR3 is made up of 12 amino acids. CDR3 bases: TGTGCCAGCAGTCCGACAGGGTACGAGCAGTACTTC. Protein sequence: CASSPTGYEQYF.

The chain couples TRBV5-1 to TRBJ2-7; D possibly corresponds to TRBD2 (5 bases). From germline, CDR1 is SGHRS and CDR2 YFSETQ. V lost 0 bases, J lost 4 bases, and 11 bases lay in between. The length of the CDR3 is 14 residues. The CDR3 loop is CASSLGVGIYEQYF. The CDR3 nucleotides are TGCGCCAGCAGCTTGGGGGTCGGGATATACGAGCAGTACTTC.

The chain uses TRBV4-1 and TRBJ1-2, with D unresolved. Germline V gene sequence: CDR1 MGHRA, CDR2 YSYEKL. This CDR3 is built from 13 residues. Trimming removed 1 base at V and 4 bases at J, with 7 bases between. The chain's CDR3 is CASSQGEAYGYTF. The CDR3 DNA reads as TGCGCCAGCAGCCAAGGTGAGGCCTATGGCTACACCTTC.

Here the CDR3 DNA reads TGTGCCTGGGCTAGAGATTACGAGCAGTACTTC. As protein: CAWARDYEQYF. V is TRBV30 and J is TRBJ2-7, with D unresolved. Germline loops: CDR1 GTSNPN, CDR2 SVGIG (reference sequence). V shed 5 bases and J shed 4 bases, with 9 bases lying between them. CDR3 length equals 11 residues.

The rearrangement joins TRBV7-2 to TRBJ2-3; a possible D gene is TRBD2 (5 bases). CDR3 length: 14 amino acids. The germline V gene encodes CDR1 SGHTA and CDR2 FQGNSA. Trimming removed 5 bases at V and 11 bases at J, with 20 bases between. CDR3 DNA: TGTGCCAGCAGCCCCCGCACGGCGGCGAGCGGGCAGTATTTT. It yields the protein CASSPRTAASGQYF.

The gene calls are TRBV7-3 and TRBJ1-3; D is undetermined. Germline loops: CDR1 SGHTA, CDR2 FQGTGA. The CDR3 covers 15 residues. V dropped 1 base and J dropped 0 bases, with 7 bases sitting between them. In DNA, the CDR3 is TGTGCCAGCAGCTTAAATCCAGTCTCTGGAAACACCATATATTTT. This sequence encodes CASSLNPVSGNTIYF.

V gene TRBV19 combines with J gene TRBJ1-2; 7 bases align to TRBD1. The CDR3 loop spans 12 amino acids. V lost 3 bases to trimming and J lost 8 bases; unmatched junction nucleotides: 3. Germline lookup yields CDR1 LNHDA and CDR2 SQIVND (reference sequence). CDR3 region: CASSIDRDGYTF. The DNA for the CDR3 is TGTGCCAGTAGTATCGACAGGGACGGCTACACCTTC.

This chain joins TRBV28 and TRBJ1-4, with 8 positions matching TRBD1. Germline lookup yields CDR1 MDHEN and CDR2 SYDVKM. The V gene end was trimmed by 2 bases and the J gene end by 6 bases; junction bases not matched to a gene: 5. This CDR3 has 15 amino acids. The CDR3 protein is CASSLGTGGDEKLFF. The CDR3 DNA reads as TGTGCCAGCAGTTTAGGGACAGGTGGGGATGAAAAACTGTTTTTT. Based on the CDR3 plus reference TRBV28 and TRBJ1-4, the full variable domain is DVKVTQSSRYLVKRTGEKVFLECVQDMDHENMFWYRQDPGLGLRLIYFSYDVKMKEKGDIPEGYSVSREKKERFSLILESASTNQTSMYLCASSLGTGGDEKLFFGSGTQLSVL.

On this clone: At one end the junction does not follow the germline gene, possibly because of a read error. Other DNA sequences in the sample encode the same CDR3. V is TRBV18 and J is TRBJ1-1; the D is unclear. The germline CDR1 and CDR2 sequences are KGHSH and LQKENI. There are 11 residues in the CDR3. The CDR3 DNA follows: TGTGCCAGCTCACCAGACACGGAAGCTTTCTTT. This gives the protein CASSPDTEAFF.

The V and J genes are TRBV28 and TRBJ2-5; TRBD2 might be the D (6 bases). CDR1 and CDR2 (germline): MDHEN, SYDVKM. This CDR3 is built from 14 residues. V was trimmed by 2 bases and J by 2 bases, leaving 9 bases between them. CDR3 sequence reads: CASSLGRLQETQYF. The CDR3 DNA sequence: TGTGCCAGCAGTTTAGGGAGGTTACAAGAGACCCAGTACTTC. The full variable domain, rest sourced from reference TRBV28 and TRBJ2-5, is DVKVTQSSRYLVKRTGEKVFLECVQDMDHENMFWYRQDPGLGLRLIYFSYDVKMKEKGDIPEGYSVSREKKERFSLILESASTNQTSMYLCASSLGRLQETQYFGPGTRLLVL.

The rearrangement uses TRBV30 and TRBJ1-2; 9 bases are a match to TRBD1. Germline assignment: CDR1 GTSNPN and CDR2 SVGIG (reference sequence). Trimming cost V 7 bases and J 6 bases; bases outside gene matches: 6. The CDR3 is made up of 12 amino acids. CDR3 nucleotides: TGTGCCTACGGACAGGGGAAGGATGGCTACACCTTC. This gives the protein CAYGQGKDGYTF.

This clone was recorded once. The CDR3: CASSQAATVTEAFF. CDR3 nucleotide sequence: TGTGCCAGCAGCCAAGCGGCGACGGTCACTGAAGCTTTCTTT. The chain links TRBV4-2 to TRBJ1-1; D is ambiguous. V dropped 1 base and J dropped 4 bases, with 10 bases sitting between them. Germline CDR1 and CDR2: LGHNA and YNFKEQ. The CDR3 extends over 14 amino acids.